What follows are 2 T cell receptor beta chains derived from one specimen sequenced in a study of regulatory T cells in long-lasting Graves disease. Arm-PCR of CDR3 regions and iRepertoire HTBI primers were used to build TCR beta libraries. One entry per CDR3 protein results from TCRdb running MiXCR on the multiplex PCR reads. This sample has 510,000 or so distinct CDR3 sequences, with about 12% found just once. Time point: newly diagnosed GD, antithyroid drugs for less than 3 months. PBMC-extracted RNA yielded the TCR library. The same sample was also studied in work on T cells in Graves' hyperthyroidism and ophthalmopathy.

The material sequenced was peripheral blood mononuclear cells (PBMCs), taken at new diagnosis, from a patient treated with antithyroid drugs. These receptors came from a woman aged 30 to 39 with Graves disease.

This clonotype showed up many times. The V call is TRBV7-2, the J call TRBJ1-1; D unresolved. Germline V gene data show CDR1 as SGHTA and CDR2 as FQGNSA. The V and J ends lost 3 bases and 2 bases respectively, with 22 bases between them. The CDR3 runs to 18 residues. The CDR3 loop is CASSFAPYFGQFNTEAFF. DNA for the CDR3: TGTGCCAGCAGCTTCGCCCCCTACTTCGGGCAGTTCAACACTGAAGCTTTCTTT.

This clonotype was seen a few times. Given a far larger clone just one base away, this is likely a sequencing read error. The chain recombines TRBV6-1 with TRBJ1-4, with D hard to call. Looked up from germline, CDR1 is MNHNS and CDR2 is SASEGT. V dropped 6 bases and J dropped 0 bases, with 2 bases sitting between them. This CDR3 has 12 residues. CDR3 amino acids: CASRPTNEKLFF. In nucleotides, the CDR3 is TGTGCCAGCAGGCCAACTAATGAAAAACTGTTTTTT.